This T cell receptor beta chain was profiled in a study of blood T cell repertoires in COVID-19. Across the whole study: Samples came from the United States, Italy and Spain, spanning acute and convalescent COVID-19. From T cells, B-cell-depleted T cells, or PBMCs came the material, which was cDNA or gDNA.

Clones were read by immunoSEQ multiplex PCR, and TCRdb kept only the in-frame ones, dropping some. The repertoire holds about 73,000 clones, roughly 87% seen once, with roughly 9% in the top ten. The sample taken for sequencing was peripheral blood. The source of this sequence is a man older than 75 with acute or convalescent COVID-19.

This chain's CDR3 is CASSEARVAGATPYEQYF. CDR3 coding DNA: TGTGCCAGCAGTGAAGCGCGGGTAGCGGGGGCCACCCCCTACGAGCAGTACTTC. The V and J genes are TRBV6-1 and TRBJ2-7, with TRBD2 matching 9 bases. V shed 0 bases, J shed 2 bases, and the junction held 11 bases outside the gene matches. Germline CDR1 is MNHNS and CDR2 is SASEGT. The CDR3 covers 18 residues.